This note documents a single T cell receptor beta chain sequence. This clone has more than one count but fewer than ten. Its antigen remains undetermined. No base quality values were provided; no much bigger clone lies one nucleotide off. This sample is part of a study of cytomegalovirus exposure and HLA in healthy donors (dated by TCRdb to 2016 to 2017). Broadly, across the study: According to an earlier analysis of several hundred of the donors, 150 million to 200 million T cells yielded some 120 million unique TCR beta sequences and about 300 Gb of sequence data. The number of typed donors differed by locus: about 620-630 for A, B, C, DRB1 and DQB1; some 540 for DQA1; fewer than 610 for DPA1; and 400 to 480 for DPB1. The later analysis used no new phenotypic data to find candidate immune exposures, relying instead on TCR beta sequences and their occurrence across donors. The study aimed to test whether cataloging public T cell receptors could reveal signatures of past pathogen exposure. Class I and class II HLA loci were covered by the typing at four-digit resolution. Of the roughly 400 genotyped donors, less than 90% were placed in the genetic ancestry cluster associated with self-reported Caucasian donors. An early release covering about 600 HLA-typed donors comprised 250 to 350 gigabases of sequencing data and some 79 million unique TCR sequences. A later analysis re-examined previously published TCR beta repertoires from 610 or so donors and added high-resolution HLA genotyping to investigate patterns of TCR occurrence. A separate validation cohort of roughly 120 different subjects was used in addition to the roughly 700-subject first cohort. In an earlier analysis of 587 of the donors, high-throughput TCR beta sequencing was used to judge whether each TCR beta V gene segment behaved as functional or pseudogenic. Among approximately 370 genotyped donors of the cohort, an average of approximately 240,000 unique TCR beta nucleotide sequences was sequenced per donor, of which approximately 18% were non-productive. A later genetic analysis used genome-wide SNP genotypes for about 60% of the 666 donors, treating that subset as a discovery cohort. Five DR-DQ haplotypes were handled as single units for association and clustering, since linkage in the cohort was strong. All discovery cohort repertoires had been generated on a single sequencing platform. The study combined high-throughput TCR immunosequencing, statistical association of individual TCRs with disease status, and machine learning to predict cytomegalovirus infection status. The study profiled the T cell repertoires of about 720 subjects by immunosequencing and related them to cytomegalovirus serostatus. Donor age, sex, ethnicity and CMV serostatus were collected together with the repertoire data.

Spanning cysteine to phenylalanine, the CDR3 consists of 16 amino acids. Only the CDR3 region is kept as DNA, spanning 48 bases read in frame from base 1. Via the germline V gene, CDR1 is MDHEN and CDR2 SYDVKM. V gives up 6 bases and J gives up 5 bases, and the segment between their germline ends measures 20 bases. The cohort was made up of roughly 670 healthy bone marrow donors. At the time of sampling, all cohort members were nominally healthy, though unrecorded immune exposures were likely present. The donor tested CMV seronegative, placing the donor among the 350 to 400 seronegative members of the cohort. Every donor gave a peripheral blood sample, and the peripheral blood mononuclear cells from that sample were used for TCR beta sequencing. Genomic DNA was extracted from the blood cell samples with the Qiagen DNeasy Blood Extraction Kit. Points the paper makes about the study in general: According to a later genetic analysis, donors in an Asian-associated ancestry cluster had fewer N-insertions in productive TCRs than the approximately 610-donor mean. Linkage disequilibrium might explain the correlated functional status among segregating V segments, but an unknown experimental factor could not be ruled out. A later analysis found that most CMV-associated TCR beta chains appeared HLA-restricted, with HLA associations seemingly driven largely by CMV exposure. Roughly uniform sequencing depth across donors was assumed in presence/absence analyses, although this assumption may not hold. Specific HLA alleles were associated with around 18,000 TCR beta sequences at a false discovery rate of 0.05 in a later analysis. V-gene and J-gene trimming of TCR beta chains was associated with a missense DCLRE1C variant in a later genetic analysis, and the association was replicated in an independent cohort. In a later analysis, HLA-associated TCR beta chains were found to be more clonally expanded and to have lower generation probabilities than equally common non-associated chains. According to the authors, the approach could potentially be generalized to other disease states and immunological phenotypes. A later analysis found that TCR association rates varied across HLA loci, with DRB1 alleles showing the most associated TCRs and HLA-C alleles the fewest. In the study, about 150 TCR beta chains were listed as associated with cytomegalovirus. The earlier analysis of some 540 of the donors excluded some 15 rarely observed V segments, including chromosome 9 orphons, because counts were too low. Most TCR sequences were seen in very few donors, while some public TCRs were found in many individuals. The only immune exposure information available for the cohort was CMV serostatus. A further reported finding was that TCR beta sequences accurately predicted the HLA-A and HLA-B alleles for most subjects in the first cohort. Several of the top co-occurrence clusters appeared to be linked to parvovirus B19, influenza, CMV and Epstein-Barr virus, according to a later analysis. Strong co-occurrence of HLA alleles, especially DR and DQ, made assigning TCR associations to individual alleles difficult. The classifier was reported to diagnose cytomegalovirus status with high specificity and sensitivity in both the original and validation cohorts. A few of the identified cytomegalovirus-associated TCR beta chains were confirmed in vitro to be specific for cytomegalovirus antigens. In an earlier analysis of 500 to 650 of the donors, most TCR beta V segments appeared in productive rearrangements about 87% or about 30% of the time, broadly matching IMGT annotations. A cluster of highly shared sequence variants was judged likely to be a technical artifact of the sequencing pipeline. HLA typing was unavailable for some donors at each locus, so association tests used only the typed subset. Because the 87-base-pair reads could not distinguish some IMGT-functional V segments, including TRBV6-2 and TRBV6-3, those segments were excluded. The cohort was sequenced for TCR beta chains only, and without alpha or paired-chain data the features that could be detected were limited.

The library came from the immunoSEQ multiplex PCR assay. For the multiplex PCR, a mixture combining 60 forward primers for TCR Vbeta segments and 13 reverse primers for TCR Jbeta segments was used. Amplification of the CDR3 region of rearranged TCR beta genes was performed with a multiplex PCR assay on genomic DNA. On the Illumina HiSeq System, the amplified TCR beta libraries were sequenced as 87-base-pair reads. Regarding the original processing steps: A later analysis tallied 70 million to 100 million unique TCR beta chains across the 666 repertoires, and some 10 million of those chains were shared by two or more donors. A nearest-neighbor algorithm error-corrected the raw reads and collapsed the reads into unique sequences, merging closely related sequences to remove PCR and sequencing errors. To assign V, D and J gene segments, CDR3 sequences were aligned to IMGT reference sequences. For a sequence to be retained, a match of at least six nucleotides to both a V gene segment and a J gene segment was required. Rearrangements were called productive when the CDR3 lacked stop codons and stayed in frame with V and J; all others were non-productive. Following IMGT convention, CDR3 was defined as the stretch from the second conserved V-encoded cysteine to the conserved J-encoded phenylalanine. The earlier analysis of 500 to 600 of the donors excluded sequences that lacked an unambiguous match to a single V gene segment. An earlier analysis of a few hundred of the donors classified V segments as functional when productive rearrangements were above 56.7% and as segregating when the standard deviation between donors was above 5%. A statistical classification framework was developed to diagnose cytomegalovirus status using the catalog of TCR beta chain sequences. V and J gene assignment, in a later analysis, came from comparing TCR nucleotide sequences with IMGT/GENE-DB human TR gene sequences. A later analysis assigned CDR3 sequences and most-parsimonious VDJ recombination scenarios with the TCRdist pipeline. In a later analysis, every TCR beta chain was defined by the combination of its CDR3 amino acid sequence and its V-gene family, and reads without a unique V-gene family were dropped. A later analysis removed 592 highly shared, low-generation-probability nucleotide sequences to deal with suspected cross-contamination and a sequencing artifact. In a later analysis, a clonal expansion index for each public chain was calculated from normalized within-repertoire ranks of inferred template counts. A later analysis computed generation probabilities with a VDJ recombination model fitted to out-of-frame rearrangements, and checked the results against IGoR. In a later analysis, hypergeometric tests were used to score TCR-TCR, TCR-HLA and TCR-CMV co-occurrence, with a repertoire-size bias correction applied to TCR pairs. In a later analysis, false discovery rates were estimated by permuting HLA or CMV assignments 20 times. In a later analysis, co-occurring TCRs were grouped using DBSCAN, and TCRdist sequence similarity was added for clustering within HLA-allele-positive subsets. Repertoires with fewer than 30,000 or more than 120,000 public chains were left out of co-occurrence clustering, as were about five repertoires with anomalous nucleotide sharing. TCRdb obtained this table from immuneACCESS and retained in-frame rearrangements with V and J assigned. These tables miss some clones; where compared with another copy, unresolved V genes account for less than half of the shortfall, and the remainder is unexplained. V and J calls and clone size are those listed in that table; D and trimming were worked out from the DNA. This sample is represented by around 190,000 clones; around 90% of them were singletons. The ten largest clonotypes hold 1.5% to 2% of the sample.

The sequencing input was PBMCs. This sequence originates from a woman aged 18-29 years in good health and CMV-seronegative. The V and J segments used are TRBV28 and TRBJ1-5; matching of 6 bases hints at TRBD1 as the D gene. The CDR3 corresponds to CASSKSWARTDQPQHF. The bases read TGTGCCAGCAGCAAAAGTTGGGCCCGGACAGATCAGCCCCAGCATTTT.